This note documents a single T cell receptor (beta chain) sequence. This clonotype was counted a few times. The clone's antigen remains unknown. There are no base qualities to consult, and no much larger clone falls within one base. Ficoll-Paque density gradient centrifugation was the method used to isolate PBMCs. Sequencer: Illumina NovaSeq 6000. cDNA libraries for TCRalpha and TCRbeta were prepared by 5'RACE using constant-segment primers, with sample barcodes and unique molecular identifiers added. Trizol reagent was used to extract RNA from every sample. Libraries were amplified in two PCR steps, with a second sample barcode and Illumina TruSeq adapters added in the second step. Sequencing of libraries was performed on an Illumina NovaSeq with 2 x 150 bp paired-end reads. The original pipeline was this. The reads were demultiplexed and collapsed into UMI-guided consensus sequences using migec v1.2.7. Using mixcr v2.1.11, UMI consensuses were aligned to TRA and TRB V and J templates and then assembled into clonotypes. Clonotypes were classified as expanded or contracted when called significant by both edgeR and NoisET, with noise models trained on biological replicates. For edgeR calls, the cutoffs were a false discovery rate-adjusted p below 0.01 and a log2 fold-change threshold of 1. PCA with hierarchical clustering of max-normalized trajectories of the 1000 most abundant clonotypes was used as exploratory dynamics analysis. Each responding clone was given a CD4 or CD8 phenotype based on the CD4+ and CD8+ repertoires, which had been sequenced separately. The raw public data were reprocessed by TCRdb itself: fastp quality trimming at Q25, MiXCR clonotype calling, in-frame beta chains only. Every entry covers one CDR3 protein and lists the most common genes and DNA from its rows. TCRdb, not the authors, supplied the V and J calls. The sample includes about 560,000 distinct CDR3 sequences, with about 20% observed a single time. The ten largest clones take up more than 10% of the sample.

CDR1 MNHNS and CDR2 SASEGT were looked up in the germline V gene. V drops 3 bases and J drops 12 bases, leaving 17 bases in between. The CDR3 holds 13 amino acids from the cysteine to the phenylalanine. Only CDR3 DNA remains: 39 bases, in frame from the first base. The data derive from a study of T-cell memory formation after mild COVID-19 (dated by TCRdb to the early 2020s). Concerning the study at large: TCR sequence clusters from the two donors were found to be largely donor specific. In two donors, T-cell clones that expanded and contracted after mild COVID-19 were tracked by sequencing TCRalpha and TCRbeta repertoires over time. Two young, previously healthy adult volunteers made up the cohort, one male and one female. The research as a whole found: The second-wave clones that peaked on day 37 were not confirmed to be SARS-CoV-2 specific. Clones contracting from day 15 to 85 had balanced CD4/CD8 phenotypes, while a second wave expanding from day 15 to 37 was biased towards CD4+. Some responding clones were detected in pre-infection memory, which suggested that pre-existing cross-reactive memory T cells had joined the SARS-CoV-2 response. The study covered only a couple of mild cases, and larger cohorts including severe cases with pre-infection samples were considered necessary. Contracting CD4+ clones turned up mainly in the CM and EM memory subsets, whereas EMRA was where CD8+ clones were enriched.

The V and J genes are TRBV6-1 and TRBJ1-1; a weak D assignment points to TRBD1 (6 bases agree). This clonotype was sampled from an adult woman who had mild COVID-19 (a few samples of this study predate the infection). The sample titles of this study are shuffled in the database, so cell type and time point are left out; the donor was told from shared clones. Sequencing was performed on PBMCs or a T cell subset sorted from them (not recorded which). The CDR3 region reads CASSDYLDSSPFF. The bases are TGTGCCAGCAGTGACTACTTGGACAGTTCCCCTTTCTTT.